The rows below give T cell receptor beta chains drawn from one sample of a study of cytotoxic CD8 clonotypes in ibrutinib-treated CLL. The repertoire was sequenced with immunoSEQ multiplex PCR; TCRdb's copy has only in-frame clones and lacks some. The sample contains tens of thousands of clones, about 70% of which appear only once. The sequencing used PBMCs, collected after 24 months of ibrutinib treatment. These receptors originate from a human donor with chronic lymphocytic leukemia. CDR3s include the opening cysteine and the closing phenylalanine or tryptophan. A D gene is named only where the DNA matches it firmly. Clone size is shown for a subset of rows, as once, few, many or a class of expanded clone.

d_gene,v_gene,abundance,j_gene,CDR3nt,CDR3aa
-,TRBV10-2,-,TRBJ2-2,TGCGCCAGCAGTTTATCAGGAAACACCGGGGAGCTGTTTTTT,CASSLSGNTGELFF
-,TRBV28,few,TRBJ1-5,TGTGCCAGCAGTCCCCCCGGCGGGGGTAATCAGCCCCAGCATTTT,CASSPPGGGNQPQHF
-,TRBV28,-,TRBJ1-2,TGTGCCAGCAGCGCGAGACTCGATGGCTACACCTTC,CASSARLDGYTF
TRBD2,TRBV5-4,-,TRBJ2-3,TGTGCCAGCAGTTCTGGACTAGCGGGGGGGCGGGATACGCAGTATTTT,CASSSGLAGGRDTQYF
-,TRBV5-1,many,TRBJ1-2,TGCGCCAGCAGTTCGGGACAAAACTATGGCTACACCTTC,CASSSGQNYGYTF
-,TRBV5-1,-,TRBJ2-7,TGCGCCAGCAGCTTGGCAGGGAGGTACGAGCAGTACTTC,CASSLAGRYEQYF
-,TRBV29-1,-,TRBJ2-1,TGCAGCGTTGAAGATCTTCGGAGGGGCCGGCGACAGGAGCAGTTCTTC,CSVEDLRRGRRQEQFF
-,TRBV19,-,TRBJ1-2,TGTGCCAGTAGTATAGCGAGGGGATTGGGCTACACCTTC,CASSIARGLGYTF
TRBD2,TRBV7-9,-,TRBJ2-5,TGTGCCAGCAGGCCTGGGGGGGAAGAGACCCAGTACTTC,CASRPGGEETQYF
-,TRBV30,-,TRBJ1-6,TGTGCCTGGAGTCTCTCCGGGAATACCAATTCACCCCTCCACTTT,CAWSLSGNTNSPLHF
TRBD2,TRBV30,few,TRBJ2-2,TGTGCCTGGAGTGGGCTAGCGGTGGGGGGGGAGCTGTTTTTT,CAWSGLAVGGELFF
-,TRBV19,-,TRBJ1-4,TGTGCCAGTAGGCGCTCAGGGGAAAATGAAAAACTGTTTTTT,CASRRSGENEKLFF
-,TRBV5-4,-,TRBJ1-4,TGTGCCAGCAGCTTGGCCCCGGGGGCTGAAAAACTGTTTTTT,CASSLAPGAEKLFF
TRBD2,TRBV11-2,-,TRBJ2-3,TGTGCCAGCAGCTTAGAGAGCGGGGGCCCAGATACGCAGTATTTT,CASSLESGGPDTQYF
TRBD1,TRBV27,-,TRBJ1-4,TGTGCCAGCAAGAGCCTGGACAGGGCCCGTTTGGATAATGAAAAACTGTTTTTT,CASKSLDRARLDNEKLFF
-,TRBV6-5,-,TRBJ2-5,TGTGCCAGCAGTACCGGAGGGGGGGCTGAGACCCAGTACTTC,CASSTGGGAETQYF
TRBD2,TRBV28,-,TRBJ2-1,TGTGCCAGCACCGTAGCGGGCCCTCCCGGCCGCAATGAGCAGTTCTTC,CASTVAGPPGRNEQFF